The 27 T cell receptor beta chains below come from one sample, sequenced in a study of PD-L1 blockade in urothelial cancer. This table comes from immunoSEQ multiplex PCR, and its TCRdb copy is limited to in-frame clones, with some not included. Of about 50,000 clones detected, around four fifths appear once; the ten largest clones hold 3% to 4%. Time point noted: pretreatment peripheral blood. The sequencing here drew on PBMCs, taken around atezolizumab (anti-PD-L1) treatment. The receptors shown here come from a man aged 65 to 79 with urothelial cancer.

The DNA for the CDR3 is TGCGCCAGCAGCCAGTCGGCAGGGGGCTGGGGGGAGCAGTACTTC. Encoded protein: CASSQSAGGWGEQYF. The chain uses TRBV4-1 and TRBJ2-7, with 8 bases that match TRBD1. Losses at the gene ends were 3 bases for V and 7 bases for J; bases not matched to a gene: 11. Germline CDR1 is MGHRA and CDR2 is YSYEKL. The CDR3 is made up of 15 amino acids.

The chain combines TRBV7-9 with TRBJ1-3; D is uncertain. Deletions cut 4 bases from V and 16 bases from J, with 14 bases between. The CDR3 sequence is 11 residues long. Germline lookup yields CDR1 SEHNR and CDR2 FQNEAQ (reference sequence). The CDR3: CASSYRQAQYF. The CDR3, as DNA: TGTGCCAGCAGCTATCGGCAGGCCCAGTATTTT.

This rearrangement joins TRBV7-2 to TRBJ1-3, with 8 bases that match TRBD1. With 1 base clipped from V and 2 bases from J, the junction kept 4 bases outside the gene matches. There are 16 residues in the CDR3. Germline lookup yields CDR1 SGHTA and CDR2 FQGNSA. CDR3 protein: CASSLGQGAAGNTIYF. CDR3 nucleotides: TGTGCCAGCAGCTTAGGGCAGGGGGCGGCTGGAAACACCATATATTTT.

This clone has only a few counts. The chain's CDR3 is CASSLDRRQFF. The CDR3 coding sequence is TGTGCCAGCAGCTTGGACAGGAGACAGTTCTTC. The chain couples TRBV5-5 to TRBJ2-1; D possibly corresponds to TRBD1 (5 bases). V was cut by 0 bases and J by 13 bases, with 8 bases left in between. The germline gives CDR1 SGHKS, CDR2 YYEKEE (reference sequence). The CDR3 is 11 residues long.

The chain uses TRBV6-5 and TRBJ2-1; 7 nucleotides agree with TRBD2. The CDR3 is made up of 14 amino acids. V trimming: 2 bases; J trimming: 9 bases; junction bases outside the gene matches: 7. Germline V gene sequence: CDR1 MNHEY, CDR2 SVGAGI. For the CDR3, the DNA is TGTGCCAGCAGTTACAACGCTCGCGGGGGTGAGCAGTTCTTC. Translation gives CASSYNARGGEQFF.

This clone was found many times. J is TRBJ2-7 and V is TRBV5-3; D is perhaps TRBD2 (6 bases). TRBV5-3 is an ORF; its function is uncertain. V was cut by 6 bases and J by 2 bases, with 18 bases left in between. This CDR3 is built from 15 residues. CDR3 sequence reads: CARIEEGEAAYEQYF. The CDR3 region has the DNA TGTGCCAGAATCGAAGAAGGGGAGGCCGCCTACGAGCAGTACTTC.

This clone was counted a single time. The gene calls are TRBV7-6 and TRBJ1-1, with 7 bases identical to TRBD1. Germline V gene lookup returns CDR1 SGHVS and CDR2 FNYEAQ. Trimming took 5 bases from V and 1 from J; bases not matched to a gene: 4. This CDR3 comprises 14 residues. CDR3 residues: CASSRGQTNTEAFF. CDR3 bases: TGTGCCAGCAGCCGGGGACAGACGAACACTGAAGCTTTCTTT.

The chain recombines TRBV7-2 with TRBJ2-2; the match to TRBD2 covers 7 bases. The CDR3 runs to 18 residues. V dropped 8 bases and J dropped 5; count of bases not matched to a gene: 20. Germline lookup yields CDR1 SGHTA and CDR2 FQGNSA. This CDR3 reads CASCRPGGGGRRTGELFF. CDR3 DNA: TGTGCCAGCTGCAGACCTGGCGGGGGTGGTCGGAGAACCGGGGAGCTGTTTTTT.

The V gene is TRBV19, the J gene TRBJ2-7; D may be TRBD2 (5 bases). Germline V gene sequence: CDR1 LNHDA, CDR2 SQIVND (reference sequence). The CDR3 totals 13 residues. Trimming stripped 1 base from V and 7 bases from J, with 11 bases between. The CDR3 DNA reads TGTGCCAGTAGTATAGGTGGCAGAGGGGAGCAGTACTTC. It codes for CASSIGGRGEQYF.

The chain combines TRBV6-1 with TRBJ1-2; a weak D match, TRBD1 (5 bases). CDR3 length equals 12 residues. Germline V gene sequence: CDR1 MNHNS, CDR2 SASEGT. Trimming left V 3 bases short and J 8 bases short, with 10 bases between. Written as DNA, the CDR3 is TGTGCCAGCAGTGACCAGGGATACGGCTACACCTTC. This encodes CASSDQGYGYTF.

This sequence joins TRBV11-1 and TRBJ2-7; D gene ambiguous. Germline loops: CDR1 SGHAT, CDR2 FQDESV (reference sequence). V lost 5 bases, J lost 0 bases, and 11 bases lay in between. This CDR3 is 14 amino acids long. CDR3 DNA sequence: TGTGCCAGCAGCCCGCGGCCAGACTCCTACGAGCAGTACTTC. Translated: CASSPRPDSYEQYF.

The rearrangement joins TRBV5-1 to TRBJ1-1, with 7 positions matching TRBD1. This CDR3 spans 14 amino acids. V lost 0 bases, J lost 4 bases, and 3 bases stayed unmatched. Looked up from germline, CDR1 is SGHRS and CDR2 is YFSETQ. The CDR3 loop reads CASSLEGASTEAFF. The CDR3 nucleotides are TGCGCCAGCAGCTTGGAGGGGGCGAGCACTGAAGCTTTCTTT.

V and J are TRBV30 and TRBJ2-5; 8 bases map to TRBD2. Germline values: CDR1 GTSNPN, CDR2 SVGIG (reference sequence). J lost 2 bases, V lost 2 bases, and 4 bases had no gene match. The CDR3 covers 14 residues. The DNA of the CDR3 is TGTGCCTGGAGTAACAGCGGGGGACAAGAGACCCAGTACTTC. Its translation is CAWSNSGGQETQYF.

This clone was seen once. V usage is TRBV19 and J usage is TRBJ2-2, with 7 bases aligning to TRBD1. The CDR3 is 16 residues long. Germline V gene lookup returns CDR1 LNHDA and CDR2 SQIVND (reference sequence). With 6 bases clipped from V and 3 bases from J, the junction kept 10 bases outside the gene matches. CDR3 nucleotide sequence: TGTGCCAGTAGGTTGACAGGGATTCGGGACACCGGGGAGCTGTTTTTT. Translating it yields CASRLTGIRDTGELFF.

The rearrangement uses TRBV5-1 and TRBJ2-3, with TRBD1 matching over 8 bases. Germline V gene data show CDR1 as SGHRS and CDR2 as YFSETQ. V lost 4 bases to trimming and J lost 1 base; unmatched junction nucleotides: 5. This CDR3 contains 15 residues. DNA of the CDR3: TGCGCCAGCAGCGATCAGGGGGCCGGCACAGATACGCAGTATTTT. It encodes CASSDQGAGTDTQYF. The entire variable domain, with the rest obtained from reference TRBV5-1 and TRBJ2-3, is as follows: KAGVTQTPRYLIKTRGQQVTLSCSPISGHRSVSWYQQTPGQGLQFLFEYFSETQRNKGNFPGRFSGRQFSNSRSEMNVSTLELGDSALYLCASSDQGAGTDTQYFGPGTRLTVL.

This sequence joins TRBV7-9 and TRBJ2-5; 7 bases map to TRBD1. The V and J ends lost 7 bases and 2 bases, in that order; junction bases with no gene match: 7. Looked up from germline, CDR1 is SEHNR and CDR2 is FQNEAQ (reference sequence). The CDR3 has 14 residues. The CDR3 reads CASIQQGMQETQYF. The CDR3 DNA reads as TGTGCCAGCATCCAACAGGGGATGCAAGAGACCCAGTACTTC.

In nucleotides, the CDR3 is TGTGTCAGAAGCTTAGTGTCCGGCTCCTACGAGCAGTACTTC. This translates into CVRSLVSGSYEQYF. The chain recombines TRBV7-5 with TRBJ2-7; TRBD2 reflects the table's D call only, with no check against the DNA. TRBV7-5 is recorded as a pseudogene. There are 14 residues in the CDR3.

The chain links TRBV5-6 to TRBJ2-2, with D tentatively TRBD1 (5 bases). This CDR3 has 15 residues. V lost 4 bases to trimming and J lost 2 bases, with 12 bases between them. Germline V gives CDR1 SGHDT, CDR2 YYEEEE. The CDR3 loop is CASSPFDRNTGELFF. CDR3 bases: TGTGCCAGCAGCCCCTTCGACAGAAACACCGGGGAGCTGTTTTTT.

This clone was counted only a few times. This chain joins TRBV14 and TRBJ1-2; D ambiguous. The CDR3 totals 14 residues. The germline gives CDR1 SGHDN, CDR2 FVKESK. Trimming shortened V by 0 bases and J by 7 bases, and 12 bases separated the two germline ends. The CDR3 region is CASSQDLGLGGYTF. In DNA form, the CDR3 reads TGTGCCAGCAGCCAAGATCTGGGCCTTGGTGGCTACACCTTC.

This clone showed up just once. The CDR3 nucleotides are TGTGCCTGGCTACGGACAGGGGCATATAACTATGGCTACACCTTC. It yields the protein CAWLRTGAYNYGYTF. This chain joins TRBV30 and TRBJ1-2, with TRBD1 identical over 9 bases. The CDR3 covers 15 residues. V shed 5 bases, J shed 1 base, and the junction held 8 bases outside the gene matches. Germline lookup yields CDR1 GTSNPN and CDR2 SVGIG (reference sequence).

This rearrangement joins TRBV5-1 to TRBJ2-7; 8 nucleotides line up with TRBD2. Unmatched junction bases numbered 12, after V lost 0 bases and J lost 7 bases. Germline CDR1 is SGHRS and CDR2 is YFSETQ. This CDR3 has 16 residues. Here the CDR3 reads CASSLGATAGGSEQYF. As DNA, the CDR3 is TGCGCCAGCAGCTTGGGGGCCACCGCGGGAGGAAGTGAGCAGTACTTC.

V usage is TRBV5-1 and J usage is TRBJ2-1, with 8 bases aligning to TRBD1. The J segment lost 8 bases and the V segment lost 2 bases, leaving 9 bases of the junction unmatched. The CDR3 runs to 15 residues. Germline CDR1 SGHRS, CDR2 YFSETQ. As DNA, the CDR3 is TGCGCCAGCAGCTTCGAGGACAGGGAGGTGGATGAGCAGTTCTTC. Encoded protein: CASSFEDREVDEQFF. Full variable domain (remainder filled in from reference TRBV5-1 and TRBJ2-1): KAGVTQTPRYLIKTRGQQVTLSCSPISGHRSVSWYQQTPGQGLQFLFEYFSETQRNKGNFPGRFSGRQFSNSRSEMNVSTLELGDSALYLCASSFEDREVDEQFFGPGTRLTVL.

CDR3 nucleotide sequence: TGCGCCAGCAGCCAATCCCCGGGACTTAATGAAAAACTGTTTTTT. Translation gives CASSQSPGLNEKLFF. This sequence joins TRBV4-1 and TRBJ1-4; a possible D gene is TRBD1 (5 bases). This CDR3 has 15 residues. Trimming left V 2 bases short and J 4 bases short, with 11 bases between. Germline CDR1 is MGHRA and CDR2 is YSYEKL.

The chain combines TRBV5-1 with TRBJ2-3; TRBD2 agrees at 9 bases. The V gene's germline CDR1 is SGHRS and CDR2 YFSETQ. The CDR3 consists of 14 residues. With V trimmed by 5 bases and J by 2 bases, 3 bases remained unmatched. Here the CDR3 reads CASRTSGSTDTQYF. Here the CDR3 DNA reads TGCGCCAGCAGGACTAGCGGATCCACAGATACGCAGTATTTT.

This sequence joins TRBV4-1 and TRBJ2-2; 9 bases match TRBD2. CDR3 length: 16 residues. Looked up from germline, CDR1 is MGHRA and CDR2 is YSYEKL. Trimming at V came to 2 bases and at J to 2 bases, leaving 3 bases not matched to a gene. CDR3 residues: CASSQILAGNTGELFF. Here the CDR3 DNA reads TGCGCCAGCAGCCAAATACTAGCGGGTAACACCGGGGAGCTGTTTTTT.

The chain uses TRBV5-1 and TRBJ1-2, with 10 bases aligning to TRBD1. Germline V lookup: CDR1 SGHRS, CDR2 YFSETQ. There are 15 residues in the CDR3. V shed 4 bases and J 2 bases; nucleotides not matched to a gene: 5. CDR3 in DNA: TGCGCCAGCAGCCTGTCGGGACAGGGGAACTATGGCTACACCTTC. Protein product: CASSLSGQGNYGYTF.

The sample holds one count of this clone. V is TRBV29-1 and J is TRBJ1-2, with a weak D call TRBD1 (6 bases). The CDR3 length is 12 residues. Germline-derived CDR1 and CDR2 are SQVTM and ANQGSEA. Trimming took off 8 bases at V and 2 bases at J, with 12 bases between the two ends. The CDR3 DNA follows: TGCAGCATTGGACAGAACAACTATGGCTACACCTTC. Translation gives CSIGQNNYGYTF.